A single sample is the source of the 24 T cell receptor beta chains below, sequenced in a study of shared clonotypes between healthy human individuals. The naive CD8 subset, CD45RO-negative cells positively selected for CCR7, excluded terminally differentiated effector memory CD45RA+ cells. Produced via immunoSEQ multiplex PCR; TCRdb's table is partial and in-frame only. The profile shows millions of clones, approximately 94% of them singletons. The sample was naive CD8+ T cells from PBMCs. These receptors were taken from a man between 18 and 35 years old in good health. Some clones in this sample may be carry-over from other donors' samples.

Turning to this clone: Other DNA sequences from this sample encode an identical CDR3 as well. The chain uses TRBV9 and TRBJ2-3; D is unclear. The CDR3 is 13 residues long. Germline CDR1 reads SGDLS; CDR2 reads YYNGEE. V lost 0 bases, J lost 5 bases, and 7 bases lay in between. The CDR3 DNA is TGTGCCAGCAGCGTAGGAGACGGAGATACGCAGTATTTT. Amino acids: CASSVGDGDTQYF.

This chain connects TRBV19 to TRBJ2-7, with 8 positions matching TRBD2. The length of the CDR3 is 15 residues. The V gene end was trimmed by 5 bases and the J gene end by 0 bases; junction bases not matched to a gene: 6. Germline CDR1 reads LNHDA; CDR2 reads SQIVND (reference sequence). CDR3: CASSFSGAYSYEQYF. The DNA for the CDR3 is TGTGCCAGTAGTTTTAGCGGGGCTTACTCCTACGAGCAGTACTTC.

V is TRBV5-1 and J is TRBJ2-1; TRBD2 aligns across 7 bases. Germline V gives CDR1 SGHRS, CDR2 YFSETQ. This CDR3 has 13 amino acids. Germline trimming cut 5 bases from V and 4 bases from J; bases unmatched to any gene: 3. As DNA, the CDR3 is TGCGCCAGCAGGCTAGCGGAATACAATGAGCAGTTCTTC. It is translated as CASRLAEYNEQFF.

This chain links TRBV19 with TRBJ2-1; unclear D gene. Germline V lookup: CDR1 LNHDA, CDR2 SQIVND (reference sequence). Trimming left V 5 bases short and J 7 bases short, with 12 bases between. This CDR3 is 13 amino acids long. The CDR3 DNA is TGTGCCAGTAGTGCATCCTATTCAAATGAGCAGTTCTTC. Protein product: CASSASYSNEQFF.

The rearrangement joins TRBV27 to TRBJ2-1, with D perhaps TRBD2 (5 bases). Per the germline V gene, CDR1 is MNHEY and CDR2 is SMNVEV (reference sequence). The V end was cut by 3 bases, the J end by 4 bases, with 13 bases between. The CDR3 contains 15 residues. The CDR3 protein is CASSFRGSGYNEQFF. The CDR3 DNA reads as TGTGCCAGCAGTTTTCGAGGGAGTGGTTACAATGAGCAGTTCTTC.

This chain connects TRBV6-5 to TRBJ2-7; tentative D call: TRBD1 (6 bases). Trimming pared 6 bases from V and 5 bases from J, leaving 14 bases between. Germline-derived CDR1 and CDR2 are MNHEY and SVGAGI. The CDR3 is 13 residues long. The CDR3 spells CASSLTGYHEQYF. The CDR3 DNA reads TGTGCCAGCAGCCTTACAGGGTACCACGAGCAGTACTTC.

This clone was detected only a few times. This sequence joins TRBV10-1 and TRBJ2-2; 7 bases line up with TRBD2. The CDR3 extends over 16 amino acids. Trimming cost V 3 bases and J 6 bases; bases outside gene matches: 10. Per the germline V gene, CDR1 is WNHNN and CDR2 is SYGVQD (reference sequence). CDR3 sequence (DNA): TGCGCCAGCAGTGAAGTGAGGGGAGGGCGAGCCGGGGAGCTGTTTTTT. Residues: CASSEVRGGRAGELFF.

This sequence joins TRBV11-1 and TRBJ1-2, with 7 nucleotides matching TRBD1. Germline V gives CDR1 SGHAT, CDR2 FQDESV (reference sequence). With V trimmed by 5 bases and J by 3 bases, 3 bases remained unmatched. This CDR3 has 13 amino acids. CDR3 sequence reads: CASSLGTDYGYTF. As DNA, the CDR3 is TGTGCCAGCAGCCTCGGGACAGACTATGGCTACACCTTC.

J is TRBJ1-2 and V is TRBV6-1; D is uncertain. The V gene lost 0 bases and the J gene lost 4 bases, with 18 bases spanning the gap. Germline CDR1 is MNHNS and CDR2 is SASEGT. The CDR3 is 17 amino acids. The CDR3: CASSEAWWREGFYGYTF. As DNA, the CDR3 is TGTGCCAGCAGTGAAGCATGGTGGAGGGAAGGCTTCTATGGCTACACCTTC.

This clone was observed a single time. The CDR3 protein is CASSPWIEGPQDEFF. The CDR3 DNA reads TGCGCCAGCAGCCCCTGGATTGAGGGGCCCCAGGATGAGTTCTTC. The chain carries TRBV5-1 and TRBJ2-1, with D perhaps being TRBD1 or TRBD2 (5 bases each). The V and J ends lost 4 bases and 14 bases respectively, with 25 bases between them. The CDR3 consists of 15 residues. Germline V gene lookup returns CDR1 SGHRS and CDR2 YFSETQ.

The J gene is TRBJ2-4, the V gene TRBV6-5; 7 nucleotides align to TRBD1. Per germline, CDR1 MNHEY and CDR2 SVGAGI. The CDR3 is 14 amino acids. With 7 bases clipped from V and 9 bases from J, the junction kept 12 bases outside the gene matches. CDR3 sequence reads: CASTQQGDGSIQYF. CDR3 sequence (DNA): TGTGCCAGCACCCAGCAGGGGGATGGGAGCATTCAGTACTTC.

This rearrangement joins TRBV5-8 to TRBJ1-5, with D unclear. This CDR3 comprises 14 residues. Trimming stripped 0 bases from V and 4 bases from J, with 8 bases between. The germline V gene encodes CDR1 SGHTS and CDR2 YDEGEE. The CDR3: CASSLVELNQPQHF. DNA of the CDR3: TGTGCCAGCAGCTTGGTGGAGCTAAATCAGCCCCAGCATTTT.

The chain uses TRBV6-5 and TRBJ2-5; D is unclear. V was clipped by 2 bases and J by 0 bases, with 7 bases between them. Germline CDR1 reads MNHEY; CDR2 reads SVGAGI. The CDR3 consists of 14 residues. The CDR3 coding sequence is TGTGCCAGCAGTTACGTCGGACACCAAGAGACCCAGTACTTC. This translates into CASSYVGHQETQYF.

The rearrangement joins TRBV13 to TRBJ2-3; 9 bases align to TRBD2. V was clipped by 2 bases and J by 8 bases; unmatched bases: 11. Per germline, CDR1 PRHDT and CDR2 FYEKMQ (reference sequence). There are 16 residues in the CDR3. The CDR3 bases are TGTGCCAGCAGCTTATTTAGCGGGAGCCCAACGTCTACGCAGTATTTT. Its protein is CASSLFSGSPTSTQYF.

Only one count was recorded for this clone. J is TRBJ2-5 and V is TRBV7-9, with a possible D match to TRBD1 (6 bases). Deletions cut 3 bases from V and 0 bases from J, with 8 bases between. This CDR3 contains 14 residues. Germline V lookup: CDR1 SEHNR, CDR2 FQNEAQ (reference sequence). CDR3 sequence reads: CASSLRGYQETQYF. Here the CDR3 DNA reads TGTGCCAGCAGCTTGAGGGGGTACCAAGAGACCCAGTACTTC.

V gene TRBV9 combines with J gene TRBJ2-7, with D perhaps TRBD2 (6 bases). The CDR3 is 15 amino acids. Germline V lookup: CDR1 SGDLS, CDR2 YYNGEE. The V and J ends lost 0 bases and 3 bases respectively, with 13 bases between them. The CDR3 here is CASSVGGENGYEQYF. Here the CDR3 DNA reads TGTGCCAGCAGCGTAGGGGGGGAGAATGGCTACGAGCAGTACTTC.

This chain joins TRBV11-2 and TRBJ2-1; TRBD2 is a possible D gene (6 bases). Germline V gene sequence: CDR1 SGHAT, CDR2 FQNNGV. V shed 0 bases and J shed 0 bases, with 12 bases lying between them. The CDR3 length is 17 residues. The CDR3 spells CASSLDWLAISYNEQFF. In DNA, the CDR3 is TGTGCCAGCAGCTTAGATTGGCTAGCGATCTCCTACAATGAGCAGTTCTTC.

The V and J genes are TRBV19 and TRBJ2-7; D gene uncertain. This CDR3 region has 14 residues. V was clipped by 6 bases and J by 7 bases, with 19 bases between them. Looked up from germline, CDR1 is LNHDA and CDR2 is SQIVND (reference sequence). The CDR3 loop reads CASSGDINLEEQYF. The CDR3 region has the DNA TGTGCCAGTAGCGGAGACATTAACCTTGAAGAGCAGTACTTC.

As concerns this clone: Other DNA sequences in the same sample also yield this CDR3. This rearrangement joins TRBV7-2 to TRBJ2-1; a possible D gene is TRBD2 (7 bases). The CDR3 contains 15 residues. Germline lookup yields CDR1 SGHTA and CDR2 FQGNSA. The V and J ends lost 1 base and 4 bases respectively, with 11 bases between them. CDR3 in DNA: TGTGCCAGCAGCTTAGGAGGGGGGGGATACAATGAGCAGTTCTTC. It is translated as CASSLGGGGYNEQFF.

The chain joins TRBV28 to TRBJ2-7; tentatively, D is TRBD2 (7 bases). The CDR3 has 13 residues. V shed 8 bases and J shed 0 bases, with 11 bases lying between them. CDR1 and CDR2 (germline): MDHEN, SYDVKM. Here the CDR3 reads CASGGAASYEQYF. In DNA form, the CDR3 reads TGTGCCAGCGGGGGGGCCGCCTCCTACGAGCAGTACTTC. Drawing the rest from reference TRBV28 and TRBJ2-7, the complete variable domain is DVKVTQSSRYLVKRTGEKVFLECVQDMDHENMFWYRQDPGLGLRLIYFSYDVKMKEKGDIPEGYSVSREKKERFSLILESASTNQTSMYLCASGGAASYEQYFGPGTRLTVT.

The DNA of the CDR3 is TGTGCCAGCAGTTTGACGGAGACCTACAATGAGCAGTTCTTC. It encodes CASSLTETYNEQFF. This sequence joins TRBV27 and TRBJ2-1, with unresolved D. CDR3 length equals 14 residues. CDR1 MNHEY and CDR2 SMNVEV come from the germline V gene (reference sequence). Trimming left V 3 bases short and J 2 bases short, with 8 bases between.

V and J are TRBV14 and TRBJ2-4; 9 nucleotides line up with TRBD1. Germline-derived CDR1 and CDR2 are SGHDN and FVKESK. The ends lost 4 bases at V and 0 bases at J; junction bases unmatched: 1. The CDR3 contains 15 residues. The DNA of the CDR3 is TGTGCCAGCAGCCCGGGACAGGGAGCCAAAAACATTCAGTACTTC. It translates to CASSPGQGAKNIQYF. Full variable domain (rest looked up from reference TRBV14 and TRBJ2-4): EAGVTQFPSHSVIEKGQTVTLRCDPISGHDNLYWYRRVMGKEIKFLLHFVKESKQDESGMPNNRFLAERTGGTYSTLKVQPAELEDSGVYFCASSPGQGAKNIQYFGAGTRLSVL.

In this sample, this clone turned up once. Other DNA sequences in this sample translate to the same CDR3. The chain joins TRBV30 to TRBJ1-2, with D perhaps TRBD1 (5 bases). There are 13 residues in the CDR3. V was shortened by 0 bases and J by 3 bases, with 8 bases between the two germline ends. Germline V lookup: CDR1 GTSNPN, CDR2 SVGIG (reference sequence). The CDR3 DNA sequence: TGTGCCTGGAGTGTCGGGGGTTACTATGGCTACACCTTC. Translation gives CAWSVGGYYGYTF. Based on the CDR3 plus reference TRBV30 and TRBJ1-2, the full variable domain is SQTIHQWPATLVQPVGSPLSLECTVEGTSNPNLYWYRQAAGRGLQLLFYSVGIGQISSEVPQNLSASRPQDRQFILSSKKLLLSDSGFYLCAWSVGGYYGYTFGSGTRLTVV.

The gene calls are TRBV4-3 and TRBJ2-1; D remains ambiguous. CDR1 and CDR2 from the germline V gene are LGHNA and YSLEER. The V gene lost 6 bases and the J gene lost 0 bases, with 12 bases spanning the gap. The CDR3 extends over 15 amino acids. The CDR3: CASSEQRYSYNEQFF. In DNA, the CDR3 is TGCGCCAGCAGTGAACAACGATACTCCTACAATGAGCAGTTCTTC.